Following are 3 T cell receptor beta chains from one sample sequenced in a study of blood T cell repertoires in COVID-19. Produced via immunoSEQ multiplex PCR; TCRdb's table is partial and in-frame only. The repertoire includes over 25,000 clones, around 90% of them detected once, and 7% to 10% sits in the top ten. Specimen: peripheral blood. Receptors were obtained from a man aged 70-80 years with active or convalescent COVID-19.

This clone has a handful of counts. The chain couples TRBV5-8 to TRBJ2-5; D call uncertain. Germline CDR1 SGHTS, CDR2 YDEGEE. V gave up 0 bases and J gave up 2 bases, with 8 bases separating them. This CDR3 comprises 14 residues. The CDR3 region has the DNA TGTGCCAGCAGCTTGGATTCATCACAAGAGACCCAGTACTTC. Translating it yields CASSLDSSQETQYF.

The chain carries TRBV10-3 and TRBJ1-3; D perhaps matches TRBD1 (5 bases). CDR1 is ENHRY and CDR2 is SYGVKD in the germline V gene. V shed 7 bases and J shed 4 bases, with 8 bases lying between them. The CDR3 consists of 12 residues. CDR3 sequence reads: CAITGSGNTIYF. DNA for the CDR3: TGTGCCATCACAGGGTCCGGAAACACCATATATTTT.

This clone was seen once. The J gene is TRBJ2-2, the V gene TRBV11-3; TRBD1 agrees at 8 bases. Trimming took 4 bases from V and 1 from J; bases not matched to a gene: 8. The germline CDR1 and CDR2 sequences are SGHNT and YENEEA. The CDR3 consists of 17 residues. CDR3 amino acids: CASSSGTGTGNTGELFF. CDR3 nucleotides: TGTGCCAGCAGCTCAGGAACCGGGACAGGGAACACCGGGGAGCTGTTTTTT.